One sample yielded the 6 T cell receptor beta chains listed below, sequenced in a study of a mutant IDH1 vaccine in newly diagnosed glioma. Profiling relied on immunoSEQ multiplex PCR, and the TCRdb table lists in-frame clones only, not all of them. The sample has tens of thousands of clones; over 75% are singletons. The antigens for these receptors are not known. Documented time point: week 23, last vaccination. The investigators gave 300 ug of mutant IDH1 20-mer peptide in each vaccine dose, together with topical imiquimod. This material consisted of PBMCs, taken from a glioma patient whose treatment included an IDH1 peptide vaccine. Every receptor here comes from a man in his thirties or forties with glioma. Some clones in this sample may be carry-over from other donors' samples.

In this sample, this clone turned up a few times. The V and J genes are TRBV7-8 and TRBJ2-7; D unclear. The CDR3 consists of 11 residues. The germline V gene has CDR1 SGHVS and CDR2 FQNEAQ. V dropped 5 bases and J dropped 7 bases, with 9 bases sitting between them. Here the CDR3 reads CASSPQDEQYF. DNA for the CDR3: TGTGCCAGCAGCCCCCAGGATGAGCAGTACTTC.

In this sample, this clone turned up once. This chain connects TRBV27 to TRBJ2-2, with TRBD1 as a possible D gene (5 bases). Between the trimmed V and J ends, which lost 5 bases and 1 base, there was a span of 8 bases. The CDR3 has 14 amino acids. CDR1 MNHEY and CDR2 SMNVEV come from the germline V gene (reference sequence). CDR3 DNA sequence: TGTGCCAGCAGTGTTAGGGGGAACACCGGGGAGCTGTTTTTT. This encodes CASSVRGNTGELFF.

The rearrangement uses TRBV28 and TRBJ2-4, with a possible D match to TRBD1 (6 bases). This CDR3 is built from 14 residues. Trimming cost V 6 bases and J 4 bases, with 13 bases left between them. Per germline, CDR1 MDHEN and CDR2 SYDVKM. CDR3 amino acids: CASSRGTRKNIQYF. CDR3 nucleotides: TGTGCCAGCAGCAGAGGGACACGGAAAAACATTCAGTACTTC. The full variable domain, completed using reference TRBV28 and TRBJ2-4, is DVKVTQSSRYLVKRTGEKVFLECVQDMDHENMFWYRQDPGLGLRLIYFSYDVKMKEKGDIPEGYSVSREKKERFSLILESASTNQTSMYLCASSRGTRKNIQYFGAGTRLSVL.

The chain is built from TRBV9 and TRBJ2-1; D is unclear. Germline lookup yields CDR1 SGDLS and CDR2 YYNGEE. Trimming took off 3 bases at V and 9 bases at J, with 16 bases between the two ends. There are 14 residues in the CDR3. The CDR3 region is CASSAQTEQSEQFF. CDR3 in DNA: TGTGCCAGCAGCGCACAAACTGAACAGTCTGAGCAGTTCTTC.

The chain employs TRBV2 and TRBJ1-6; possible D gene TRBD1, 6 bases. Per germline, CDR1 SNHLY and CDR2 FYNNEI. Trimming cost V 7 bases and J 9 bases, with 19 bases left between them. The CDR3 totals 15 residues. CDR3 DNA: TGTGCCAGCACTCAAGGGACACCCAGCGGTTCACCCCTCCACTTT. It translates to CASTQGTPSGSPLHF.

The J gene is TRBJ1-5, the V gene TRBV5-5; D unresolved. The CDR3 runs 13 residues. Germline loops: CDR1 SGHKS, CDR2 YYEKEE (reference sequence). Trimming removed 4 bases from V and 6 bases from J, with 11 bases in between. The CDR3 loop reads CASSLDLGQPQHF. DNA of the CDR3: TGTGCCAGCAGCCTGGACCTTGGTCAGCCCCAGCATTTT.